A single sample gave rise to the 6 T cell receptor beta chains below, sequenced in a study of TIL therapy for anti-PD-1-resistant metastatic lung cancer. Time point in this sample: pre-treatment sample, taken before nivolumab and TIL therapy. Sequencing used immunoSEQ v3. Clones were sequenced by immunoSEQ multiplex PCR, and TCRdb holds only the in-frame ones, with some missing. This repertoire shows some 52,000 clones, roughly 85% found once; its top ten account for about 5%. Sequencing used blood, obtained at baseline. Every receptor here comes from a woman aged 30 to 85 with non-small cell lung cancer.

The chain couples TRBV7-9 to TRBJ2-5, with 12 bases lining up with TRBD2. With V trimmed by 0 bases and J by 5 bases, 4 bases remained unmatched. This CDR3 has 16 amino acids. Germline V gives CDR1 SEHNR, CDR2 FQNEAQ (reference sequence). Written as DNA, the CDR3 is TGTGCCAGCAGCTTAGCCCTAGCGGGAGGGCCCGAGACCCAGTACTTC. Translation: CASSLALAGGPETQYF.

The chain recombines TRBV25-1 with TRBJ2-5; 9 bases agree with TRBD1. CDR1 and CDR2 (germline): MGHDK, SYGVNS. This CDR3 is built from 15 residues. V was pared by 4 bases and J by 5 bases, with 8 bases of the junction left unmatched. CDR3 sequence: CASSVTGTGWETQYF. DNA for the CDR3: TGTGCCAGCAGTGTCACCGGGACAGGGTGGGAGACCCAGTACTTC.

This chain joins TRBV10-2 and TRBJ2-3, with D possibly TRBD2 on 7 matching bases. V dropped 11 bases and J dropped 4 bases, with 19 bases sitting between them. This CDR3 has 14 amino acids. The germline CDR1 and CDR2 sequences are WSHSY and SAAADI. The CDR3 DNA reads as TGCGCCGCCGAATCGGGGGGCAGCGCAGATACGCAGTATTTT. Its translation: CAAESGGSADTQYF.

The J gene is TRBJ2-2, the V gene TRBV7-8; D is undetermined. The CDR3 sequence is 16 residues long. Trimming removed 5 bases from V and 5 bases from J, with 18 bases in between. Germline CDR1 and CDR2: SGHVS and FQNEAQ. This chain's CDR3 is CASSPRGSSWTGELFF. The CDR3 nucleotides are TGTGCCAGCAGCCCCCGTGGTAGCTCTTGGACCGGGGAGCTGTTTTTT.

This clone was seen just once. The chain's CDR3 is CASSPQNSAYNEQFF. Written as DNA, the CDR3 is TGTGCCAGCAGCCCCCAAAATAGCGCATACAATGAGCAGTTCTTC. V is TRBV7-9 and J is TRBJ2-1; TRBD2 might be the D (5 bases). The CDR3 has 15 residues. Germline CDR1 and CDR2: SEHNR and FQNEAQ (reference sequence). Trimming pared 5 bases from V and 4 bases from J, leaving 15 bases between.

The chain uses TRBV5-4 and TRBJ2-5; D is perhaps TRBD2 (6 bases). Germline lookup yields CDR1 SGHNT and CDR2 YYREEE (reference sequence). Trimming shortened V by 2 bases and J by 3 bases, and 11 bases separated the two germline ends. CDR3 length equals 14 residues. The CDR3 reads CASSFRRGEETQYF. DNA of the CDR3: TGTGCCAGCAGCTTCAGACGCGGGGAAGAGACCCAGTACTTC.